This T cell receptor (beta chain) was identified during a study of chemoradiotherapy in HPV16-positive cancers. For the study at large: Functional T-cell assays on two HPV16-positive patients' cells defined candidate HPV-specific clones and common TCR motifs. Findings of the study overall: Non-HPV-specific T cells did not expand in tumors during treatment, whereas candidate HPV-specific clones and E7-related motifs did.

The length of the CDR3 is 14 residues. Per the germline V gene, CDR1 is MNHNS and CDR2 is SASEGT. V was pared by 7 bases and J by 2 bases, with 5 bases of the junction left unmatched. With respect to this clone: Its specificity is unknown.

The method was immunoSEQ multiplex PCR; TCRdb's version includes in-frame clones alone and lacks a portion of them. The data contain 35,000 to 45,000 clones, around 82% of them seen just once; the ten biggest clones take up about 4.8%. The chain combines TRBV6-1 with TRBJ2-1; 7 bases are a match to TRBD1. This specimen was blood, taken from a patient who underwent chemoradiotherapy. This sequence originates from a human donor with HPV-associated anogenital cancer. This CDR3 is CASIRDRAYNEQFF. The CDR3 bases are TGTGCCAGCATCCGGGACAGAGCCTACAATGAGCAGTTCTTC.